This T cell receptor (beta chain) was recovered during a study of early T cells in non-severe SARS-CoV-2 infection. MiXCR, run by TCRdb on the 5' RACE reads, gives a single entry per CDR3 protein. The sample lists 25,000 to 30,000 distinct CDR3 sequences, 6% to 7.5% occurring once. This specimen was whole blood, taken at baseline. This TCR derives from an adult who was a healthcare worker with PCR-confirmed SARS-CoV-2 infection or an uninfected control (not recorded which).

CDR3 amino acids: CASSYRSGSTDTQYF. DNA for the CDR3: TGTGCCAGCAGTTACCGAAGCGGGAGTACAGATACGCAGTATTTT. The chain links TRBV6-5 to TRBJ2-3, with 8 positions matching TRBD2. Trimming cost V 2 bases and J 3 bases; bases outside gene matches: 4. Germline CDR1 is MNHEY and CDR2 is SVGAGI. The CDR3 is made up of 15 amino acids.